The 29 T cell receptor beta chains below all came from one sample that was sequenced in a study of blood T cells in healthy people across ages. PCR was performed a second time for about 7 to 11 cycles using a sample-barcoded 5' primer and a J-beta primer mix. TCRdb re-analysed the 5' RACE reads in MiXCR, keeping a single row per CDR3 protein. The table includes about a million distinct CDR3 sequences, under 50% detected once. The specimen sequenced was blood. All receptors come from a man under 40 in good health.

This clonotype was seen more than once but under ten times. The CDR3 loop reads CASSETGFNYGYTF. CDR3 DNA sequence: TGTGCCAGCAGCGAGACAGGTTTTAACTATGGCTACACCTTC. This sequence joins TRBV9 and TRBJ1-2, with D tentatively TRBD1 (6 bases). CDR3 size: 14 residues. Germline CDR1 and CDR2: SGDLS and YYNGEE. V lost 3 bases and J lost 1, with 10 bases in between.

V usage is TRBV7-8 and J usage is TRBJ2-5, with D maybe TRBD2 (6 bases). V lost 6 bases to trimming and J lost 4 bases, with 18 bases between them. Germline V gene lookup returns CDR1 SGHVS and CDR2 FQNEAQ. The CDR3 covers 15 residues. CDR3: CASSRDTGVGETQYF. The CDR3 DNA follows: TGTGCCAGCAGTCGAGATACGGGGGTGGGAGAGACCCAGTACTTC.

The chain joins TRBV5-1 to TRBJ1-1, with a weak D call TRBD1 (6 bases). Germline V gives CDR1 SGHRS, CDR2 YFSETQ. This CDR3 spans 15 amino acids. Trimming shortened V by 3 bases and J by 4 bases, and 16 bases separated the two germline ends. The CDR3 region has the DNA TGCGCCAGCAGCTGGGGATTTACAGGGACCACTGAAGCTTTCTTT. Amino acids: CASSWGFTGTTEAFF.

The CDR3 protein is CASSPRSRGIQETQYF. The CDR3, as DNA: TGTGCCAGCTCACCTAGATCCAGGGGAATCCAAGAGACCCAGTACTTC. The chain is built from TRBV18 and TRBJ2-5; possible D gene TRBD1, 6 bases. Germline lookup yields CDR1 KGHSH and CDR2 LQKENI. Trimming pared 3 bases from V and 1 base from J, leaving 15 bases between. The CDR3 runs to 16 residues.

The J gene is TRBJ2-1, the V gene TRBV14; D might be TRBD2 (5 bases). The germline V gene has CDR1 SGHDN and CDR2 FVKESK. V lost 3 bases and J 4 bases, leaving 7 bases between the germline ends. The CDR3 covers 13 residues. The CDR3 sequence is CASSQTIYNEQFF. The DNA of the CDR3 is TGTGCCAGCAGCCAGACTATTTACAATGAGCAGTTCTTC.

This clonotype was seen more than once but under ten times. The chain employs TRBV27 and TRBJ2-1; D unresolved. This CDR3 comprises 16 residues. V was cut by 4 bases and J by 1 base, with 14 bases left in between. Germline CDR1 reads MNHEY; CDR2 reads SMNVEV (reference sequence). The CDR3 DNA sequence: TGTGCCAGCAGTTCGGACGATTCACCTTCCTACAATGAGCAGTTCTTC. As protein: CASSSDDSPSYNEQFF.

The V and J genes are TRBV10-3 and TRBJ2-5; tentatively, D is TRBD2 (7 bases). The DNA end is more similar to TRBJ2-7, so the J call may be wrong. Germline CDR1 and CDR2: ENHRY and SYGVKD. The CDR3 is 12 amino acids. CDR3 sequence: CALGWGGDEQYF. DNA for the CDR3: TGTGCCCTCGGGTGGGGGGGCGACGAGCAGTACTTC.

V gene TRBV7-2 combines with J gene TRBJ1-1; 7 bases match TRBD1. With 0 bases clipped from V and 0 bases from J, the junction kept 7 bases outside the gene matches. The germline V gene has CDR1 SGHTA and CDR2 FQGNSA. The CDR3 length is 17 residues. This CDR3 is CASSLAGTDGLNTEAFF. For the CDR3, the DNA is TGTGCCAGCAGCTTAGCAGGGACAGATGGATTGAACACTGAAGCTTTCTTT.

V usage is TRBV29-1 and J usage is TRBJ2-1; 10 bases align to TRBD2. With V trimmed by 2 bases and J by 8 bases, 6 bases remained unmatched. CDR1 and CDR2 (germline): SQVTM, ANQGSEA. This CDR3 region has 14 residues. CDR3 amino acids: CSVEIAGGGYEQFF. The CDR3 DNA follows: TGCAGCGTTGAAATAGCGGGGGGCGGGTATGAGCAGTTCTTC.

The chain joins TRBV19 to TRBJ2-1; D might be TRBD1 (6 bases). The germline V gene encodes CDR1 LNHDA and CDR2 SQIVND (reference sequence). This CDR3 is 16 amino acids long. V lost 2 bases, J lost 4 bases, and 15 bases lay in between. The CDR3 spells CASSIIRGTEYNEQFF. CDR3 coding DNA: TGTGCCAGTAGTATAATTAGGGGGACCGAGTACAATGAGCAGTTCTTC.

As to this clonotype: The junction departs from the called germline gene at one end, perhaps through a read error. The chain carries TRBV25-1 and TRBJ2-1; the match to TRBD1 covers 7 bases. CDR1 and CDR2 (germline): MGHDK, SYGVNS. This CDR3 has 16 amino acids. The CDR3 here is CAGSEPQTGPYNEQFF. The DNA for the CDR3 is TGTGCCGGCAGTGAACCCCAGACAGGGCCCTACAATGAGCAGTTCTTC.

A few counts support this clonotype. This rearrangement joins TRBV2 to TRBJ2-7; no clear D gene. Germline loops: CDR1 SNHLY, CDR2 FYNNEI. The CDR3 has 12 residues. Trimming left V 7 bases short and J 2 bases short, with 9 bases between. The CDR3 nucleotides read TGTGCCAGCACCCTTTTAACCTACGAGCAGTACTTC. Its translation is CASTLLTYEQYF.

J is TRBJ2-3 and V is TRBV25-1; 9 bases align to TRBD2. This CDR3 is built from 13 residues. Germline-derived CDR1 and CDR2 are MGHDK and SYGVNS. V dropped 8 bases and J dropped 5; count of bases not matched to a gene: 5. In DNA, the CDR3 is TGTGCCAGCGGGCGGGGGGGCGGAGATACGCAGTATTTT. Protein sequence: CASGRGGGDTQYF.

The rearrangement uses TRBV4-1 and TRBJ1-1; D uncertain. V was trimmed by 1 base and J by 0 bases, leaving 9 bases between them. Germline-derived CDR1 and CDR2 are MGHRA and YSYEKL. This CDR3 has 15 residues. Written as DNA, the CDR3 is TGCGCCAGCAGCCAAGTAGCGGGCCTGAACACTGAAGCTTTCTTT. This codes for CASSQVAGLNTEAFF.

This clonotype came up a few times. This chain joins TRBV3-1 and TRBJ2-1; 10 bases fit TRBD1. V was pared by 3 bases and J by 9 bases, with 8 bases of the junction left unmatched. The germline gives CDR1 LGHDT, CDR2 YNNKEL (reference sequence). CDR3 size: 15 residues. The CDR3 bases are TGTGCCAGCAGCCAGACGGGGACAGGGGTACCTGAGCAGTTCTTC. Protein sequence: CASSQTGTGVPEQFF.

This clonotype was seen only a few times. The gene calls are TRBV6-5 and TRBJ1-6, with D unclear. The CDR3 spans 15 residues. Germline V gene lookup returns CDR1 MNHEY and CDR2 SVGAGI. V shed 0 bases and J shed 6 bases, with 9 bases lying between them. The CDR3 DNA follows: TGTGCCAGCAGTTACTCATACGGGATTAATTCACCCCTCCACTTT. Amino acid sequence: CASSYSYGINSPLHF.

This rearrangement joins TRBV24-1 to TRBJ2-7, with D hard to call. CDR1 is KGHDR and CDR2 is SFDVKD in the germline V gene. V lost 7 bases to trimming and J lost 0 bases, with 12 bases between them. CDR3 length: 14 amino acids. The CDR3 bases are TGTGCCACCAGGGCCTCGGACGGCTCCTACGAGCAGTACTTC. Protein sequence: CATRASDGSYEQYF.

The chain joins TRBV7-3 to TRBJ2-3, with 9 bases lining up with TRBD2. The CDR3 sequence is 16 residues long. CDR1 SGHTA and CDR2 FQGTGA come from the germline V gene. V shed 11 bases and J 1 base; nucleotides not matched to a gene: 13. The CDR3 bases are TGTGCCGGCGGCGCATCCGGGACTAGCCGCACAGATACGCAGTATTTT. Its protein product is CAGGASGTSRTDTQYF.

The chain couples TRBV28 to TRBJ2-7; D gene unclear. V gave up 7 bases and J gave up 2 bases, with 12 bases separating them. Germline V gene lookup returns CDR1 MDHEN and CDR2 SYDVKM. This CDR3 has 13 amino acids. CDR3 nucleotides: TGTGCCAGCAATCCGATTGATACCTACGAGCAGTACTTC. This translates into CASNPIDTYEQYF.

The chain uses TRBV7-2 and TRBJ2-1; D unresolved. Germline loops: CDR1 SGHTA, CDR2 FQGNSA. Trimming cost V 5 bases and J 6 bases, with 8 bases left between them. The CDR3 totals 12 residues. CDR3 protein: CASSRMTNEQFF. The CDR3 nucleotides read TGTGCCAGCAGCCGTATGACCAATGAGCAGTTCTTC.

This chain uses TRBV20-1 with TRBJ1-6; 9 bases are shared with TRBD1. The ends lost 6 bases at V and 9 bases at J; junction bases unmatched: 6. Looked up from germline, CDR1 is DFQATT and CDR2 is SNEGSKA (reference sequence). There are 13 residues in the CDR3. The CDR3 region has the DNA TGCAGTGCGCGGACAGGGGAAAGTTCACCCCTCCACTTT. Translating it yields CSARTGESSPLHF.

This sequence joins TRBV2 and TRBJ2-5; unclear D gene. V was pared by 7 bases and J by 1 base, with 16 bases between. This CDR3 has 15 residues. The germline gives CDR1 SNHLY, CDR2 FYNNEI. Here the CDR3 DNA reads TGTGCCAGCACGGATTGGCGGTGGAGCCAAGAGACCCAGTACTTC. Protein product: CASTDWRWSQETQYF.

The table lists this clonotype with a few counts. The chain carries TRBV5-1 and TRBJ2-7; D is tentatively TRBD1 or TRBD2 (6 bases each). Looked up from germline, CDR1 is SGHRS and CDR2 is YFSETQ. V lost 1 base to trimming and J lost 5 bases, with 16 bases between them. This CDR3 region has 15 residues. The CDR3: CASSLNGGLGNEQYF. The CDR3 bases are TGCGCCAGCAGCTTGAACGGGGGCTTGGGCAACGAGCAGTACTTC. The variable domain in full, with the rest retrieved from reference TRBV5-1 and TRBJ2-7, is KAGVTQTPRYLIKTRGQQVTLSCSPISGHRSVSWYQQTPGQGLQFLFEYFSETQRNKGNFPGRFSGRQFSNSRSEMNVSTLELGDSALYLCASSLNGGLGNEQYFGPGTRLTVT.

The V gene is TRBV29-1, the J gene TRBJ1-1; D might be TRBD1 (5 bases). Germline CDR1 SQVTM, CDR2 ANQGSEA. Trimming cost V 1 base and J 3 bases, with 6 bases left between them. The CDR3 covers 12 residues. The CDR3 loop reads CSVEGRDTEAFF. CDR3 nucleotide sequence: TGCAGCGTTGAAGGCAGGGACACTGAAGCTTTCTTT.

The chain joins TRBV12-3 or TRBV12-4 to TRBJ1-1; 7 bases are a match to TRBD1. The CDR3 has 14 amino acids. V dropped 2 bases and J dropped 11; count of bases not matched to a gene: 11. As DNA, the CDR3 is TGTGCCAGCAGTTTAAATGCAGGGGGAATTAATGCTTTCTTT. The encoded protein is CASSLNAGGINAFF.

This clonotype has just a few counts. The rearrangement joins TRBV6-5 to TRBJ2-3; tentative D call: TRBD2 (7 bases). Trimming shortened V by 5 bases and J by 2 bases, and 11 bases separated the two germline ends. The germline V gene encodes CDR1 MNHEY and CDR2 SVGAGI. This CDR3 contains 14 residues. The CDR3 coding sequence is TGTGCCAGCAGTGGGGGGGCCCCCACAGATACGCAGTATTTT. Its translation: CASSGGAPTDTQYF.

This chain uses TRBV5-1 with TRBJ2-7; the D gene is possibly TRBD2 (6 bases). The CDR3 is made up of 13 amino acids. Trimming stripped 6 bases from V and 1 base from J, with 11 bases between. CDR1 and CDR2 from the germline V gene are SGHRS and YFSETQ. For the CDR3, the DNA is TGCGCCAGCAAACCGGGGGAGTCCTACGAGCAGTACTTC. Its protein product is CASKPGESYEQYF.

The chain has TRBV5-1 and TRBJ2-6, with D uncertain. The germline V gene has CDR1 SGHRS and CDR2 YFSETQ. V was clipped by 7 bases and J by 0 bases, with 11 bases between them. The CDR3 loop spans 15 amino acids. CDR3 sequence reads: CASALHSSGANVLTF. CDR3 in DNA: TGCGCCAGCGCACTACACTCCTCTGGGGCCAACGTCCTGACTTTC.

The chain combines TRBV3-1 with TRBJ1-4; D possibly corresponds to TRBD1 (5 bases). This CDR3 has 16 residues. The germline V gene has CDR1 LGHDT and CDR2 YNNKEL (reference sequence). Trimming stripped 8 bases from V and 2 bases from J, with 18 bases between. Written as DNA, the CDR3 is TGTGCCAGCGCCCAGGGAGGTTCCCCTACTAATGAAAAACTGTTTTTT. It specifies CASAQGGSPTNEKLFF. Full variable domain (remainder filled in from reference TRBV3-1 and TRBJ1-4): DTAVSQTPKYLVTQMGNDKSIKCEQNLGHDTMYWYKQDSKKFLKIMFSYNNKELIINETVPNRFSPKSPDKAHLNLHINSLELGDSAVYFCASAQGGSPTNEKLFFGSGTQLSVL.